This T cell receptor (beta chain) is drawn from a study of blood T cell repertoires in COVID-19 (dated by TCRdb to 2019 to 2021). Looking at the study overall: Collaborator samples came from the United States, Italy and Spain and covered acute and convalescent phases of COVID-19. The prospective study material was composed of cDNA or gDNA derived from T cells, B-cell-depleted T cells, or PBMCs. Deeply sampled blood TCRbeta repertoires from subjects exposed to, actively infected with, or recovered from COVID-19 were included in the dataset. Where available, HLA class I and class II types were taken from metadata supplied by the sample provider and were not determined by assay-based typing. The repertoires were made available in a free public database intended to serve as a resource for research on the immune response to SARS-CoV-2. Sample metadata almost always included a de-identified subject ID, COVID-19 status, age in years and sex. The samples were drawn from two sources: the first 160 participants of the ongoing ImmuneRACE study, and 1,254 subjects contributed by 6 global collaborators.

This clone was seen a single time. The target of this receptor is not known. No base-level quality is on record; no much larger clone is a single base apart. Study-wide conclusions, independent of this receptor: The amount of clinical and demographic metadata varied by source and participant and was provided uncurated.

At one collaborating source in Seattle, patients were enrolled during active infection and were followed longitudinally through the course of disease. Each collaborating institution followed its own protocols to collect whole blood in K2EDTA tubes. For TCRbeta analysis, collaborators shipped samples as frozen whole blood, isolated PBMCs, or DNA extracted from either of those sample types. TCRbeta CDR3 regions were amplified from genomic DNA by means of the immunoSEQ Assay, a bias-controlled multiplex PCR. The study's processing was this. Nucleated cell counts per sample were estimated from amplification of reference gene primers within the assay. To quantify the absolute abundance of each unique TCRbeta CDR3 rearrangement, sequence reads were collapsed and filtered. Productive Simpson clonality was computed per sample as the square root of Simpson's diversity index over productive rearrangements. The clones in this table, taken by TCRdb from immuneACCESS, are in-frame only. Not every clone is retained; where verified, under half of the shortfall comes from an unresolved V gene, and the cause of the rest is unknown. Clonal size and the V and J genes are those of that table, whereas D and trimming came from the DNA. In this sample the table shows 300,000 to 400,000 clones, approximately 91% of which occur a single time. The top ten clones comprise 6% to 8.5% of the sample.

The sequenced sample was peripheral blood. The TCR originated in a woman in her seventies with COVID-19, enrolled during active disease.

The nucleotide sequence reads TGTGCCAGCAGCTTAGAGAGCGGGGGGGCCAGTTATGAGCAGTTCTTC. It codes for CASSLESGGASYEQFF. The rearranged chain carries TRBV7-8 and TRBJ2-1, with 10 bases in between that match TRBD2. From a lookup of the germline V gene, CDR1 and CDR2 are SGHVS and FQNEAQ. At the junction V is shortened by 1 base and J by 8 bases; bases outside the gene matches: 8. The CDR3 goes from the cysteine to the phenylalanine over 16 residues. Just the 48-base CDR3 DNA is kept, in frame starting at base 1.